Listed below are T cell receptor beta chains from one sample, sequenced in a study of OX40 agonist ivuxolimab in advanced cancers. The assay was immunoSEQ multiplex PCR, and TCRdb's table has in-frame clones only and misses some. Here the sample spans some 85,000 clones, about 90% being singletons. Sequences were derived from CD4+ or CD8+ T cells sorted from blood, sampled in a trial of the OX40 agonist ivuxolimab. The receptors were gathered from an adult with an advanced solid tumor such as melanoma, head and neck, liver or kidney cancer. The conserved cysteine and the conserved F or W are not part of the CDR3 here. The order of the fields is V gene, CDR3 protein.

v_gene: TRBV6-1; CDR3aa: ATRQTQPYEQY
v_gene: TRBV6-1; CDR3aa: ASRDGRHYGYT
v_gene: TRBV5-1; CDR3aa: ASSLGAGVNEQY
v_gene: TRBV7-9; CDR3aa: ASSLRRQQNEKLF
v_gene: TRBV29-1; CDR3aa: SVEDPGTRYNEQF
v_gene: TRBV5-4; CDR3aa: ASSLEGEQF
v_gene: TRBV28; CDR3aa: ASIRGGVNEKLF
v_gene: TRBV10-1; CDR3aa: ASSPKMDSYNEQF
v_gene: TRBV2; CDR3aa: ASSINRAGANVLT
v_gene: TRBV2; CDR3aa: ASNDRAGTGELF
v_gene: TRBV18; CDR3aa: ASSPPNTDTQY
v_gene: TRBV2; CDR3aa: ASNLPPTYNEQF
v_gene: TRBV4-1; CDR3aa: ASSQNRLAGRKF
v_gene: TRBV28; CDR3aa: ASSPPLRGSPLH
v_gene: TRBV28; CDR3aa: ASISPGQASNYGYT
v_gene: TRBV5-1; CDR3aa: ASSLGTGGSLSSYNEQF
v_gene: TRBV11-2; CDR3aa: ASSLSMSYNEQF
v_gene: TRBV18; CDR3aa: ASSQLGTVQETQY
v_gene: TRBV18; CDR3aa: ASSPGAHEQY
v_gene: TRBV7-8; CDR3aa: ASRDRLRLATNTGELF
v_gene: TRBV6-1; CDR3aa: ASSRTTYNEQF
v_gene: TRBV6-6; CDR3aa: ASTPTGGTEAF
v_gene: TRBV7-8; CDR3aa: ANSSRDRGSSYEQY
v_gene: TRBV19; CDR3aa: ASRRTGSSGGQF
v_gene: TRBV19; CDR3aa: ASSIVSGGEQY
v_gene: TRBV28; CDR3aa: ASSRAGLAGGRETQY
v_gene: TRBV2; CDR3aa: ASTPDGQSYQPQH